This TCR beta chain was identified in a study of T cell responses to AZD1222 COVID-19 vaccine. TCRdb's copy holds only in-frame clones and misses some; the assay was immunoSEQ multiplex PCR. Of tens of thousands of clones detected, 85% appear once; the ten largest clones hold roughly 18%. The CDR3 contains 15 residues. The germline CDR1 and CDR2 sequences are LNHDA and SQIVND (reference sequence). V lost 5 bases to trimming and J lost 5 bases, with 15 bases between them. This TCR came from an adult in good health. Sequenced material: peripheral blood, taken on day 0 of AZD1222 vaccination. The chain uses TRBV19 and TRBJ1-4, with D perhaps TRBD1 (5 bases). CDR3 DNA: TGTGCCAGTAGTCGTCAGGGTTTAGAGAATGAAAAACTGTTTTTT. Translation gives CASSRQGLENEKLFF.